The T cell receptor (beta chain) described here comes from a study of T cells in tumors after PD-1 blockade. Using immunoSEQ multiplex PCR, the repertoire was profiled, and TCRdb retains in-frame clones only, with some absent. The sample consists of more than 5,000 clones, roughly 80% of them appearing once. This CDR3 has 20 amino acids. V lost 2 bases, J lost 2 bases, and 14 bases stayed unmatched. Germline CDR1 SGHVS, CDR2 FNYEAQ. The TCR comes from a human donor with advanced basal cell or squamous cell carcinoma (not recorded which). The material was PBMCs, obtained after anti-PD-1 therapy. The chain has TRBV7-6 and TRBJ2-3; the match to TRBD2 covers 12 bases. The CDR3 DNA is TGTGCCAGCAGCTTACGTGGGGCTAGCGGGGGGGTATCAGTCACAGATACGCAGTATTTT. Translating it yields CASSLRGASGGVSVTDTQYF.